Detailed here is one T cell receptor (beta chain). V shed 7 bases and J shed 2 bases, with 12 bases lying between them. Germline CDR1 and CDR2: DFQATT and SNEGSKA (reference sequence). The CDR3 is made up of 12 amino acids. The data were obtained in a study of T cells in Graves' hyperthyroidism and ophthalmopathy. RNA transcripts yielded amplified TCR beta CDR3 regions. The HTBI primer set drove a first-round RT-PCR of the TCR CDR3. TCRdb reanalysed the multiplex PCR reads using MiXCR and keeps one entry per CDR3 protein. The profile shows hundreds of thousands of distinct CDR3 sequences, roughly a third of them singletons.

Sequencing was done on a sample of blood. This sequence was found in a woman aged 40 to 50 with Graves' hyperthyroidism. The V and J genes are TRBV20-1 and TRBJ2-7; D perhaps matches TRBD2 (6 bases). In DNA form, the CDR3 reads TGCAGTGGGGACTTCTCCCCCTACGAGCAGTACTTC. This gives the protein CSGDFSPYEQYF.